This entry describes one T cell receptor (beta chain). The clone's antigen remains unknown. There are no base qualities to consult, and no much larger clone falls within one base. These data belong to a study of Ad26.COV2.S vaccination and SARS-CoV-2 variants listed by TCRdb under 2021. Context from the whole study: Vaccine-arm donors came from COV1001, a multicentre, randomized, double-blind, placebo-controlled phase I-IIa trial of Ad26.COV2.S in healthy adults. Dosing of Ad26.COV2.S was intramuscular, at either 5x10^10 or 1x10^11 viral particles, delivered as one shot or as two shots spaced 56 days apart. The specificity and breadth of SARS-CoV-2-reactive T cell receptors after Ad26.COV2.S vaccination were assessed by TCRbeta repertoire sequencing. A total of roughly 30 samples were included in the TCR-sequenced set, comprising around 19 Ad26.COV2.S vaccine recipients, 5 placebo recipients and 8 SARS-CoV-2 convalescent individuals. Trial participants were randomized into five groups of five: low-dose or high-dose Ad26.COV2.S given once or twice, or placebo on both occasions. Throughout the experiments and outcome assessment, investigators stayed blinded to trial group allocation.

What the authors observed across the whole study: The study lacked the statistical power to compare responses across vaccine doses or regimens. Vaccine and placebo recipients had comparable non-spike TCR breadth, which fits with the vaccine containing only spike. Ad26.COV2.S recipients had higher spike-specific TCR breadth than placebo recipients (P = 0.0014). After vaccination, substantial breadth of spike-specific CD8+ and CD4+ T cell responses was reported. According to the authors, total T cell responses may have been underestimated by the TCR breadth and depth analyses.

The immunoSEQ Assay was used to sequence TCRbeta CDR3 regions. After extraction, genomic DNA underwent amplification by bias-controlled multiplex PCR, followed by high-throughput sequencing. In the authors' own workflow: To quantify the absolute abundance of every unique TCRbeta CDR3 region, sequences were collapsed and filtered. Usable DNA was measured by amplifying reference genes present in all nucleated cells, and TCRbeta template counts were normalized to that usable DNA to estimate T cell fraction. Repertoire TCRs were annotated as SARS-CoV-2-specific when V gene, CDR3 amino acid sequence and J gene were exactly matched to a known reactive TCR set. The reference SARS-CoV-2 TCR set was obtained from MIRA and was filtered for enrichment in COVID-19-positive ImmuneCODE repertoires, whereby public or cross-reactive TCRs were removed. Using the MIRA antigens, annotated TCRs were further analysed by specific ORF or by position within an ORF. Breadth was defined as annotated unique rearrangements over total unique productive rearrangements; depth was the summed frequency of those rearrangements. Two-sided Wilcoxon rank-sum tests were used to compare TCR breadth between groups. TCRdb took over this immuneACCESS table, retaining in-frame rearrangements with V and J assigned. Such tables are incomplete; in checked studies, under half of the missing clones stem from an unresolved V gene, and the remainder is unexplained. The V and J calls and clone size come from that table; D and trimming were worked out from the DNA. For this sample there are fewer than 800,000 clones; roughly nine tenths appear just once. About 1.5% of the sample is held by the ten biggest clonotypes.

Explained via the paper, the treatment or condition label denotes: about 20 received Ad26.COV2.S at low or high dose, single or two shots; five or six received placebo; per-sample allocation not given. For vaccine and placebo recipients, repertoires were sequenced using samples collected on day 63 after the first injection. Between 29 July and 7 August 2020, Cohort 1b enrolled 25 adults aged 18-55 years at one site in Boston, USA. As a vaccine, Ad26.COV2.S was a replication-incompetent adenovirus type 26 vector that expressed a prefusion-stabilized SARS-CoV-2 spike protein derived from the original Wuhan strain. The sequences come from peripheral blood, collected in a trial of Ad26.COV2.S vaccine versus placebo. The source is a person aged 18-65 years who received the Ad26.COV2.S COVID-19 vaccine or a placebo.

The CDR3 reads as follows: CASSQGFRTSREQYF. The nucleotides read TGCGCCAGCAGCCAAGGTTTCCGGACGAGTCGCGAGCAGTACTTC. Rearrangement joined TRBV4-1 to TRBJ2-7; the D gene lacks a confident call. Trimming at the junction amounts to 1 base on V and 6 bases on J, and the germline ends lie 16 bases apart. CDR1 and CDR2, per the germline V gene, are MGHRA and YSYEKL. The CDR3 measures 15 amino acids from cysteine to phenylalanine. Only CDR3 DNA remains: 45 bases, in frame from the first base.